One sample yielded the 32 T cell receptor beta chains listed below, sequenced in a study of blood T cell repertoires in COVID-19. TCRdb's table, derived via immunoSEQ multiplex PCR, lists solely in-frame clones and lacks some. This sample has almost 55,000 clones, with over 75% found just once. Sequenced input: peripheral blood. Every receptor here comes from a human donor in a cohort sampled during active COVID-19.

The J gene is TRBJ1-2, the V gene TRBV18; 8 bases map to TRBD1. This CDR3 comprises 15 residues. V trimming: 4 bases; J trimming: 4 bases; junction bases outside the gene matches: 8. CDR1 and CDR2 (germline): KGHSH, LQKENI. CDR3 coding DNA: TGTGCCAGCTCACTGGACAGGGACCTCTCCTATGGCTACACCTTC. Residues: CASSLDRDLSYGYTF.

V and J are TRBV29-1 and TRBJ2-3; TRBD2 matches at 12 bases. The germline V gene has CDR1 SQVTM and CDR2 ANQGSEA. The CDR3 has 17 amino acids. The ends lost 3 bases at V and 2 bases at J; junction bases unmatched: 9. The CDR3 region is CSVDGVTSGGPTDTQYF. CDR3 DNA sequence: TGCAGCGTTGATGGGGTAACTAGCGGGGGGCCCACAGATACGCAGTATTTT.

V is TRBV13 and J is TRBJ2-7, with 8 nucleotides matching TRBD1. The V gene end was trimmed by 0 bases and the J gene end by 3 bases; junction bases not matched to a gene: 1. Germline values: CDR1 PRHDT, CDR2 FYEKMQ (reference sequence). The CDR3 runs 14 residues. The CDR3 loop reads CASSLGTGGYEQYF. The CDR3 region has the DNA TGTGCCAGCAGCTTAGGCACAGGGGGCTACGAGCAGTACTTC.

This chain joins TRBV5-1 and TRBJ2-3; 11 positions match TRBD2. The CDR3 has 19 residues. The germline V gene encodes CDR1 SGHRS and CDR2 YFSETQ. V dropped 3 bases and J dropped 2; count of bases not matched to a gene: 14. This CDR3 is CASSSSPGLAGLPTDTQYF. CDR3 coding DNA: TGCGCCAGCAGCTCCTCCCCCGGACTAGCGGGCCTACCCACAGATACGCAGTATTTT.

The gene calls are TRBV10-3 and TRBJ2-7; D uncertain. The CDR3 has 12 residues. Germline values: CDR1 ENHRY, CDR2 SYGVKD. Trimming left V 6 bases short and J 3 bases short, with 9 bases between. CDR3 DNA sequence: TGTGCCATCAGCCAGGAAAACTACGAGCAGTACTTC. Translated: CAISQENYEQYF.

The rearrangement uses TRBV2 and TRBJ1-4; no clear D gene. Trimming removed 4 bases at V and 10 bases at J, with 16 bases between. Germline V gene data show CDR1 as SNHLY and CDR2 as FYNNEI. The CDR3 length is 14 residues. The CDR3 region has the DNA TGTGCCAGCAGTGGCCAAAGGGAGGGAGGAAAACTGTTTTTT. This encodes CASSGQREGGKLFF.

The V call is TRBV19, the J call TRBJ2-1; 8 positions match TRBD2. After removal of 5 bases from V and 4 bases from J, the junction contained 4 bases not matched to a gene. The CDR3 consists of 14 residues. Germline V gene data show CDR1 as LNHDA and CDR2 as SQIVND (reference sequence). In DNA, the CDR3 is TGTGCCAGTAGTGAGCGGGAGAGGTACAATGAGCAGTTCTTC. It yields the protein CASSERERYNEQFF.

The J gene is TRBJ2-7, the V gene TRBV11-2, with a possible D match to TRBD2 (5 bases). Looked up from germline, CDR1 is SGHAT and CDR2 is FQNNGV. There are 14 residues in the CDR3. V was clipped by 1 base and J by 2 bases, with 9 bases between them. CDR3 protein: CASSLVGGTYEQYF. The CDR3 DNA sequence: TGTGCCAGCAGCTTAGTCGGAGGCACCTACGAGCAGTACTTC.

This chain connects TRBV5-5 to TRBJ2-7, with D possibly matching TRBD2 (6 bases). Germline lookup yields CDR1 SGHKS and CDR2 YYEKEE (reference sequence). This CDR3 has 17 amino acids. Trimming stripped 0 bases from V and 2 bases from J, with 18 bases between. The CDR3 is CASSLESGTPLAYEQYF. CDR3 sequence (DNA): TGTGCCAGCAGCTTGGAGTCCGGGACTCCTTTAGCCTACGAGCAGTACTTC.

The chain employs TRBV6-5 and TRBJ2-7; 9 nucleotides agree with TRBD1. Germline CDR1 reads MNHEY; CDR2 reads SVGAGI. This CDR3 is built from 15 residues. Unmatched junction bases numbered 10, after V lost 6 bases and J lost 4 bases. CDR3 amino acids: CASRTQGALKYEQYF. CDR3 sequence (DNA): TGTGCCAGCAGAACACAGGGGGCTCTGAAATACGAGCAGTACTTC.

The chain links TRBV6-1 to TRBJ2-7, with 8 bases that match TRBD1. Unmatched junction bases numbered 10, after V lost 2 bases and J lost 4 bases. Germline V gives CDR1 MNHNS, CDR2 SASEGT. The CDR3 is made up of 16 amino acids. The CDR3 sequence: CASSEYPGQAYYEQYF. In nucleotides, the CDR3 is TGTGCCAGCAGTGAATACCCGGGACAGGCCTATTACGAGCAGTACTTC.

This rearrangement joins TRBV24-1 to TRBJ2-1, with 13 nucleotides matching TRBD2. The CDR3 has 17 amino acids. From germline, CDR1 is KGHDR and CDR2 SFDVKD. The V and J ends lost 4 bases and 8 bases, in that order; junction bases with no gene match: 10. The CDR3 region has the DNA TGTGCCACCAGTGACTCCTCGACTAGCGGGGGGTCCGATGAGCAGTTCTTC. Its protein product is CATSDSSTSGGSDEQFF.

The CDR3 region is CASSPTGAPGTEAFF. The CDR3 DNA reads TGTGCCAGCTCCCCTACAGGGGCCCCCGGCACTGAAGCTTTCTTT. The chain combines TRBV7-6 with TRBJ1-1; 7 nucleotides align to TRBD1. From germline, CDR1 is SGHVS and CDR2 FNYEAQ. This CDR3 spans 15 amino acids. V lost 8 bases, J lost 4 bases, and 13 bases stayed unmatched.

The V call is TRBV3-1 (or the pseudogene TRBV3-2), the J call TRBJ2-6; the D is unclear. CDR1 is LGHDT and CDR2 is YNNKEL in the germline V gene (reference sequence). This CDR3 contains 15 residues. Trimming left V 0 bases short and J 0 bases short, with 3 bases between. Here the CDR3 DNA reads TGTGCCAGCAGCCAAGACAGCTCTGGGGCCAACGTCCTGACTTTC. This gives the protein CASSQDSSGANVLTF.

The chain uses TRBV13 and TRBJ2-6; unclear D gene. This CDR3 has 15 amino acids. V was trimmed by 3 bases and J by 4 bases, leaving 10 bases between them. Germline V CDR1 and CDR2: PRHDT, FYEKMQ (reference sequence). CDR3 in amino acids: CASSFSTAGANVLTF. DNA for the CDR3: TGTGCCAGCAGCTTCAGTACAGCCGGGGCCAACGTCCTGACTTTC.

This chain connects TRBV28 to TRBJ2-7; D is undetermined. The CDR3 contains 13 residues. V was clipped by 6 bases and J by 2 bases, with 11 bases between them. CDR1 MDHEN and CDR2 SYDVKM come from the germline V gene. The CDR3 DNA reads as TGTGCCAGCAGGGCTCCTGTGGCCTACGAGCAGTACTTC. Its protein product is CASRAPVAYEQYF. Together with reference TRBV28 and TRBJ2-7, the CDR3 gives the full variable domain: DVKVTQSSRYLVKRTGEKVFLECVQDMDHENMFWYRQDPGLGLRLIYFSYDVKMKEKGDIPEGYSVSREKKERFSLILESASTNQTSMYLCASRAPVAYEQYFGPGTRLTVT.

The CDR3 protein is CASSFRILAGGSYEQYF. In DNA, the CDR3 is TGTGCCAGCAGCTTTCGGATACTAGCGGGAGGGTCCTACGAGCAGTACTTC. J is TRBJ2-7 and V is TRBV7-8, with 13 positions matching TRBD2. The CDR3 has 17 residues. V shed 3 bases, J shed 1 base, and the junction held 6 bases outside the gene matches. CDR1 is SGHVS, CDR2 FQNEAQ, per germline.

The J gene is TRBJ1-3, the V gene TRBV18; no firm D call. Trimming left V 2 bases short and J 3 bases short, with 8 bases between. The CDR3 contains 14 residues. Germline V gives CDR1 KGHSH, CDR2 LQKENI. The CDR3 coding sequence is TGTGCCAGCTCACCAACCAGTCTTGGAAACACCATATATTTT. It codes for CASSPTSLGNTIYF.

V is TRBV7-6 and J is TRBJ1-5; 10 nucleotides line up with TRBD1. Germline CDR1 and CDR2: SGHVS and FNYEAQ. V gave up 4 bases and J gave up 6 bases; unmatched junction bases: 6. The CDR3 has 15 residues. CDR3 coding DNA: TGTGCCAGCAGCTATGGGACAGGGGCCGGTCAGCCCCAGCATTTT. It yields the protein CASSYGTGAGQPQHF.

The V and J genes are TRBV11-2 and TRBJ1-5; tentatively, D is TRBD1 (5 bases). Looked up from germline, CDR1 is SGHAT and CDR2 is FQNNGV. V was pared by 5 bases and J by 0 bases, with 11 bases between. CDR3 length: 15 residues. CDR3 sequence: CASSASGGSNQPQHF. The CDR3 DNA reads TGTGCCAGCAGCGCCTCCGGGGGTAGCAATCAGCCCCAGCATTTT.

CDR3 coding DNA: TGTGCCAGCTCACCGACTAGCGGGGATTCAGATACGCAGTATTTT. Translated, it gives CASSPTSGDSDTQYF. The rearrangement links TRBV18 to TRBJ2-3; 11 bases match TRBD2. The CDR3 extends over 15 amino acids. The germline CDR1 and CDR2 sequences are KGHSH and LQKENI. Trimming took 3 bases from V and 4 from J; bases not matched to a gene: 3. The variable domain in full, with the rest retrieved from reference TRBV18 and TRBJ2-3, is NAGVMQNPRHLVRRRGQEARLRCSPMKGHSHVYWYRQLPEEGLKFMVYLQKENIIDESGMPKERFSAEFPKEGPSILRIQQVVRGDSAAYFCASSPTSGDSDTQYFGPGTRLTVL.

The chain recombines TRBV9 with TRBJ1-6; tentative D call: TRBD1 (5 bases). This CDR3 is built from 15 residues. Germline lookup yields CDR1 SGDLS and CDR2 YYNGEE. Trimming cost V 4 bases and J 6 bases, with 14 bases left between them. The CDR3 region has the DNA TGTGCCAGCAGCAAAACGGCAGGGTTTAATTCACCCCTCCACTTT. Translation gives CASSKTAGFNSPLHF.

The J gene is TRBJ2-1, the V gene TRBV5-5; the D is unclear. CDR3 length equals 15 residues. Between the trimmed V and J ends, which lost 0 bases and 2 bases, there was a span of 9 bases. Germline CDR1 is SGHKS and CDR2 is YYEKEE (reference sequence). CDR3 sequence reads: CASSLGGLTYNEQFF. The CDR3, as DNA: TGTGCCAGCAGCTTGGGCGGCCTCACCTACAATGAGCAGTTCTTC.

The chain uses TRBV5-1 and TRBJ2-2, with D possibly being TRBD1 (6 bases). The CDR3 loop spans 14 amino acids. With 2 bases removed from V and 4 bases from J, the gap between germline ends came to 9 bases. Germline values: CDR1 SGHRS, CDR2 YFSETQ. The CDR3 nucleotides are TGCGCCAGCAGCTTAGGACAGAGCACCGGGGAGCTGTTTTTT. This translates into CASSLGQSTGELFF.

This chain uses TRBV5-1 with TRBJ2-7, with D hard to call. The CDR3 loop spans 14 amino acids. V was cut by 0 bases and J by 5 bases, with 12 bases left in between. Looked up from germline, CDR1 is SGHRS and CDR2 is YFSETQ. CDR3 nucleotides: TGCGCCAGCAGCTTGGGATTGTCGAGGCACGAGCAGTACTTC. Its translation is CASSLGLSRHEQYF.

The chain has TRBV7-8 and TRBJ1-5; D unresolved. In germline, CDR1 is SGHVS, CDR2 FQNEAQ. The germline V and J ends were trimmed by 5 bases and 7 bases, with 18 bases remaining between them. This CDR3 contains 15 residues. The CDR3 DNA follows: TGTGCCAGCAGCCGGGCCACTCTCGAGGAACAGCCCCAGCATTTT. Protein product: CASSRATLEEQPQHF.

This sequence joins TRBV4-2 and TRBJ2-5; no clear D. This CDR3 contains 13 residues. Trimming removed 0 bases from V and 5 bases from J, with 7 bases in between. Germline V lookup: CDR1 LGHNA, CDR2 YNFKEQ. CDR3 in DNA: TGTGCCAGCAGCCAAGATCGAGAGGAGACCCAGTACTTC. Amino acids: CASSQDREETQYF.

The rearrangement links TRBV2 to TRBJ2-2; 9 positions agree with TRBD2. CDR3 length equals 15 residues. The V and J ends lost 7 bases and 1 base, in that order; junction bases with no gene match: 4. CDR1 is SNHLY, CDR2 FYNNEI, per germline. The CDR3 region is CASIPTSGNTGELFF. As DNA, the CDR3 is TGTGCCAGCATCCCGACTAGCGGGAACACCGGGGAGCTGTTTTTT.

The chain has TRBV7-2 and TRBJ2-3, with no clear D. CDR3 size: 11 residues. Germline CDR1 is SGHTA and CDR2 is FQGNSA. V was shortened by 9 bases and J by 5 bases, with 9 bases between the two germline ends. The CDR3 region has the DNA TGTGCCAGGGAACCGGGAGATACGCAGTATTTT. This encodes CAREPGDTQYF.

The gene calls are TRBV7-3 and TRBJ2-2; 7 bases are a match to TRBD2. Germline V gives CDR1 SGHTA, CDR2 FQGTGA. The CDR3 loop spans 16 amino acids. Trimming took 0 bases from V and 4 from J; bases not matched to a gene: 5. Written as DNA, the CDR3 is TGTGCCAGCAGCTTAACTAGCGGGTCTGTCACCGGGGAGCTGTTTTTT. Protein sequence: CASSLTSGSVTGELFF. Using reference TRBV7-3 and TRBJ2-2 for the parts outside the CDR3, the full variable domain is GAGVSQTPSNKVTEKGKYVELRCDPISGHTALYWYRQSLGQGPEFLIYFQGTGAADDSGLPNDRFFAVRPEGSVSTLKIQRTERGDSAVYLCASSLTSGSVTGELFFGEGSRLTVL.

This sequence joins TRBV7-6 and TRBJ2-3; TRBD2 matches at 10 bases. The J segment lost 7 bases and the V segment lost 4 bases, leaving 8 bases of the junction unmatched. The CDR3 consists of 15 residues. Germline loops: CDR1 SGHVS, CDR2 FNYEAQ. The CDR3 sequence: CASSSGTSVSYTQYF. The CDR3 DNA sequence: TGTGCCAGCAGCTCTGGGACTAGCGTATCATATACGCAGTATTTT. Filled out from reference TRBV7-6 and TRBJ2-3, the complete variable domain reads GAGVSQSPRYKVTKRGQDVALRCDPISGHVSLYWYRQALGQGPEFLTYFNYEAQQDKSGLPNDRFSAERPEGSISTLTIQRTEQRDSAMYRCASSSGTSVSYTQYFGPGTRLTVL.

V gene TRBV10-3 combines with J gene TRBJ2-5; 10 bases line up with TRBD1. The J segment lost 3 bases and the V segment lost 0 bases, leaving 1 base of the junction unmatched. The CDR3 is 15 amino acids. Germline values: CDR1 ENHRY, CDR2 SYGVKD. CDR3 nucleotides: TGTGCCATCAGTGAGTCCGGACAGGGGGAAGAGACCCAGTACTTC. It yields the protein CAISESGQGEETQYF.